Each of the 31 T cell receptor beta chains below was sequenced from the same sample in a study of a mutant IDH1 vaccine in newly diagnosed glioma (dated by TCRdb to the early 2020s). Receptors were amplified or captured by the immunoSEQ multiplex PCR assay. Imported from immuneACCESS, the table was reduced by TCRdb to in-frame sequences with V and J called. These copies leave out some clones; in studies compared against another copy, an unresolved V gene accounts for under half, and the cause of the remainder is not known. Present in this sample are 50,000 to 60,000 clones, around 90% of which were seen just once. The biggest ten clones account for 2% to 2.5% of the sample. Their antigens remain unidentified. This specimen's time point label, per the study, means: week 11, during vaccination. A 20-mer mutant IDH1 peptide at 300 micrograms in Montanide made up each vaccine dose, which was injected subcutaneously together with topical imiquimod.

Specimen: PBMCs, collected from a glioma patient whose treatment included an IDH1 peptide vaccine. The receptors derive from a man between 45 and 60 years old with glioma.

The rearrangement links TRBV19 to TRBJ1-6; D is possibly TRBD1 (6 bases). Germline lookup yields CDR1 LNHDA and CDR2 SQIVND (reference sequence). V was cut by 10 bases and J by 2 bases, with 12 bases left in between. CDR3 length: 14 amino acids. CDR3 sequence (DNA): TGTGCCACTAAAGGGGGAGCCTATAATTCACCCCTCCACTTT. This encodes CATKGGAYNSPLHF. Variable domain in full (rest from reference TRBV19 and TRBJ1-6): DGGITQSPKYLFRKEGQNVTLSCEQNLNHDAMYWYRQDPGQGLRLIYYSQIVNDFQKGDIAEGYSVSREKKESFPLTVTSAQKNPTAFYLCATKGGAYNSPLHFGNGTRLTVT.

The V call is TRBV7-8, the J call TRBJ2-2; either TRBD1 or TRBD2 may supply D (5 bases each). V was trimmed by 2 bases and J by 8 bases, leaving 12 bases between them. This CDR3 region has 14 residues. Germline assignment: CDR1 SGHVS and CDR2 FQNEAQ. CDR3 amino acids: CASSLRDRPGELFF. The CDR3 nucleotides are TGTGCCAGCAGCTTACGGGACCGGCCGGGGGAGCTGTTTTTT.

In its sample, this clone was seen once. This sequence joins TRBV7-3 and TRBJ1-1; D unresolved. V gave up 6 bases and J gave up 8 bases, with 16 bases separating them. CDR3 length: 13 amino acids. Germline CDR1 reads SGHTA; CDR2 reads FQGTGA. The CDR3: CASRNGWTGEAFF. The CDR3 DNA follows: TGTGCCAGCAGGAATGGATGGACGGGGGAAGCTTTCTTT.

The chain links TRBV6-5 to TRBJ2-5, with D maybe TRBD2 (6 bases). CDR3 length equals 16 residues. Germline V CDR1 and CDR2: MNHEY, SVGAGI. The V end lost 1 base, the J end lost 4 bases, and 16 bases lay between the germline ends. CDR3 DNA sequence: TGTGCCAGCAGTTACTTTTCCGGGGGTGCGGGAGAGACCCAGTACTTC. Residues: CASSYFSGGAGETQYF.

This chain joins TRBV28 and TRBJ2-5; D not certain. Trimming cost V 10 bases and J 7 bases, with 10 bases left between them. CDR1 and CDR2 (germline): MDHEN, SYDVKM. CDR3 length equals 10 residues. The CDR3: CATGAWTQYF. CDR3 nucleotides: TGTGCCACCGGCGCGTGGACCCAGTACTTC.

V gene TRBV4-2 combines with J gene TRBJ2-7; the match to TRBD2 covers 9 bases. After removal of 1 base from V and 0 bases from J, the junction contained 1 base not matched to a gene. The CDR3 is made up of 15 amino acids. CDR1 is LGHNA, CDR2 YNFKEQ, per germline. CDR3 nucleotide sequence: TGTGCCAGCAGCCAAGGACTAGCGGCCTCCTACGAGCAGTACTTC. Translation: CASSQGLAASYEQYF.

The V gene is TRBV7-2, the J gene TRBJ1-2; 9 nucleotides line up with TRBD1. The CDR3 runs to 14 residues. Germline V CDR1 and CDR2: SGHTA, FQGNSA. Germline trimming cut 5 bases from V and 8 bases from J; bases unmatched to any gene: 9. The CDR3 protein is CASSPGGQGNGYTF. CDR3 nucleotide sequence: TGTGCCAGCAGCCCTGGGGGACAGGGAAACGGCTACACCTTC.

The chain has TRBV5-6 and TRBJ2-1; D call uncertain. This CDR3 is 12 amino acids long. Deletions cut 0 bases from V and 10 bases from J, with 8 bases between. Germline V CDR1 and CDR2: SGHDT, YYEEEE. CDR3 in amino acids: CASSLAYVEQFF. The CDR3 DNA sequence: TGTGCCAGCAGCTTGGCCTACGTCGAGCAGTTCTTC. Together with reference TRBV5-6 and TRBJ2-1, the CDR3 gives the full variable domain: DAGVTQSPTHLIKTRGQQVTLRCSPKSGHDTVSWYQQALGQGPQFIFQYYEEEERQRGNFPDRFSGHQFPNYSSELNVNALLLGDSALYLCASSLAYVEQFFGPGTRLTVL.

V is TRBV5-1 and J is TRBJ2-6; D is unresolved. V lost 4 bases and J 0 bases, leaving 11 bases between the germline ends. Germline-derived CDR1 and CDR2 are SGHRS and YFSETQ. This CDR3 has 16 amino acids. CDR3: CASSPDWDSGANVLTF. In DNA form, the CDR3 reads TGCGCCAGCAGCCCGGATTGGGACTCTGGGGCCAACGTCCTGACTTTC.

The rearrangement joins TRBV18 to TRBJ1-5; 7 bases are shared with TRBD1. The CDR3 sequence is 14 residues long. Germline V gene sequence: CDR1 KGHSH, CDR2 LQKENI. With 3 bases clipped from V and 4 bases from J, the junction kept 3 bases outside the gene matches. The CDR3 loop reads CASSPGTDNQPQHF. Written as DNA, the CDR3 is TGTGCCAGCTCACCCGGGACAGATAATCAGCCCCAGCATTTT.

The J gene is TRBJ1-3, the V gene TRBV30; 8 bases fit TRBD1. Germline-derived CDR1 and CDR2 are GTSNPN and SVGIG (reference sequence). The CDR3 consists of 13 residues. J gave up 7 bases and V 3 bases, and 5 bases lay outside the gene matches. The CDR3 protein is CAWSRGRRNTIYF. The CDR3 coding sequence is TGTGCCTGGAGCAGGGGGCGAAGGAACACCATATATTTT.

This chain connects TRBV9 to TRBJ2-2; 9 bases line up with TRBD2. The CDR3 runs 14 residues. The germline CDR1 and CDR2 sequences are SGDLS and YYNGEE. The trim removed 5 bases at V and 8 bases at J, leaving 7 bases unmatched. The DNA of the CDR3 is TGTGCCAGCAGTCCTAGCGGGACGGGAGGGGAGCTGTTTTTT. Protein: CASSPSGTGGELFF.

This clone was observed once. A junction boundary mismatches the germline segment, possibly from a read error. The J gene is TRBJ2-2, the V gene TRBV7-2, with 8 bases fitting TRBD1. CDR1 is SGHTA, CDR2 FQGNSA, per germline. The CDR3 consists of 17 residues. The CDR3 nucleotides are TGCGCCAGCAGCCAAGCGCCCGGGACAGGGAACACCGGGGAGCTGTTTTTT. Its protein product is CASSQAPGTGNTGELFF. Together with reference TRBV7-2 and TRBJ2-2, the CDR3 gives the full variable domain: GAGVSQSPSNKVTEKGKDVELRCDPISGHTALYWYRQSLGQGLEFLIYFQGNSAPDKSGLPSDRFSAERTGGSVSTLTIQRTQQEDSAVYLCASSQAPGTGNTGELFFGEGSRLTVL.

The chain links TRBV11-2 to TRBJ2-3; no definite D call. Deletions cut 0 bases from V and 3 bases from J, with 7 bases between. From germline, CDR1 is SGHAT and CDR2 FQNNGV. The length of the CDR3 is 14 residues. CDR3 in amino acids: CASSLEGLTDTQYF. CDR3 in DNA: TGTGCCAGCAGCTTAGAAGGTCTGACAGATACGCAGTATTTT.

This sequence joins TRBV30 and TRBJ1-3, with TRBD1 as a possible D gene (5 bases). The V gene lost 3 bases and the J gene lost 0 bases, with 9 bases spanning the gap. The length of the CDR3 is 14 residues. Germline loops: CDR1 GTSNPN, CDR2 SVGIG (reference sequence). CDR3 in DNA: TGTGCCTGGAGCACAGGTTACTCTGGAAACACCATATATTTT. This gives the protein CAWSTGYSGNTIYF.

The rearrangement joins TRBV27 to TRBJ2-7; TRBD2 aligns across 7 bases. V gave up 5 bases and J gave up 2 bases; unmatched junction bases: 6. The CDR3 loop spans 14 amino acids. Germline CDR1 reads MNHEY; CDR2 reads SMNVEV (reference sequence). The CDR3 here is CASSPQGRAYEQYF. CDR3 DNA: TGTGCCAGCAGTCCCCAAGGGAGGGCCTACGAGCAGTACTTC.

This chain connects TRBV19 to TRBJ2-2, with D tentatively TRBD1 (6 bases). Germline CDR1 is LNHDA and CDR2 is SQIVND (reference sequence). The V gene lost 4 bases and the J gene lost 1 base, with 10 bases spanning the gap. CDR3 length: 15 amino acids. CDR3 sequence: CASSTGVLNTGELFF. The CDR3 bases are TGTGCCAGTAGTACAGGGGTTTTGAACACCGGGGAGCTGTTTTTT. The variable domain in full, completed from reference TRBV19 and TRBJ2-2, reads DGGITQSPKYLFRKEGQNVTLSCEQNLNHDAMYWYRQDPGQGLRLIYYSQIVNDFQKGDIAEGYSVSREKKESFPLTVTSAQKNPTAFYLCASSTGVLNTGELFFGEGSRLTVL.

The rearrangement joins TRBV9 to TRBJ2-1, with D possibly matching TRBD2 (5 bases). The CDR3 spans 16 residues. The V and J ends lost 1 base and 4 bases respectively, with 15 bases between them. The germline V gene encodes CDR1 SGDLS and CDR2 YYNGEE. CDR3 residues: CASSVRFEGVYNEQFF. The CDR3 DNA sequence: TGTGCCAGCAGCGTACGGTTTGAGGGAGTATACAATGAGCAGTTCTTC.

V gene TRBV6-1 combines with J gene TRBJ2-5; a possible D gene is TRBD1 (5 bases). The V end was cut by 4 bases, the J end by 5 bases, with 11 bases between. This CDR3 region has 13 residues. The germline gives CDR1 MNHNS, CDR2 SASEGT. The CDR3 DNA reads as TGTGCCAGCAGTGGACAGCCCCGGGAGACCCAGTACTTC. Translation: CASSGQPRETQYF.

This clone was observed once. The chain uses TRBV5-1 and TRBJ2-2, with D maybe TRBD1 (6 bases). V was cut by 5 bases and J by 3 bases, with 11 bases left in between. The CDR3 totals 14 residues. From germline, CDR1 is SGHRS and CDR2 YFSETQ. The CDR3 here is CASRIQGYTGELFF. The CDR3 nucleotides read TGCGCCAGCAGGATACAGGGTTACACCGGGGAGCTGTTTTTT.

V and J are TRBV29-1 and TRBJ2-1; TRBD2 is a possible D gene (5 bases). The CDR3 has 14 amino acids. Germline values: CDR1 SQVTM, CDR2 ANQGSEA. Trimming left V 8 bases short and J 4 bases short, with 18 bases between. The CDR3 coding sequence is TGCAGCCTTACCTGGAGCGGATCATACAATGAGCAGTTCTTC. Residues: CSLTWSGSYNEQFF.

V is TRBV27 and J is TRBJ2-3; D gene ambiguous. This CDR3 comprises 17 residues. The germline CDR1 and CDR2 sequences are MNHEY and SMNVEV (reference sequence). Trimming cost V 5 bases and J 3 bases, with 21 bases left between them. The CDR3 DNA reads TGTGCCAGCAGTCACCTCTTCGGTATTAATCGGACAGATACGCAGTATTTT. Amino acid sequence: CASSHLFGINRTDTQYF.

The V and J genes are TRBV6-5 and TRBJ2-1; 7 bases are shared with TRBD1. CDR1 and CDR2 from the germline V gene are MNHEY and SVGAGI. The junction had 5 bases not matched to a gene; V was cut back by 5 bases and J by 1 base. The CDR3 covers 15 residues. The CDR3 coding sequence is TGTGCCAGCAGTCGGGGACAGACGTCCTACAATGAGCAGTTCTTC. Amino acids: CASSRGQTSYNEQFF.

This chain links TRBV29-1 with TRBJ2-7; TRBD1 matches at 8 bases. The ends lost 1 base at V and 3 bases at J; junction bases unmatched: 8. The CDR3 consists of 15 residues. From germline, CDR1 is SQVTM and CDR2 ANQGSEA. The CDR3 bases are TGCAGCGTTGAAGGAGGCGGGGACAGGATCTACGAGCAGTACTTC. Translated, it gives CSVEGGGDRIYEQYF.

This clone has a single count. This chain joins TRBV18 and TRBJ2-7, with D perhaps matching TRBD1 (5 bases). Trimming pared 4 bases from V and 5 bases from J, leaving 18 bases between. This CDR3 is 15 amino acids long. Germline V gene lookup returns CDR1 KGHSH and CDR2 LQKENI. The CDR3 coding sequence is TGTGCCAGCTCACTAACAGGAATCGACACCAACGAGCAGTACTTC. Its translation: CASSLTGIDTNEQYF. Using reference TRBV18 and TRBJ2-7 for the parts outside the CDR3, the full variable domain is NAGVMQNPRHLVRRRGQEARLRCSPMKGHSHVYWYRQLPEEGLKFMVYLQKENIIDESGMPKERFSAEFPKEGPSILRIQQVVRGDSAAYFCASSLTGIDTNEQYFGPGTRLTVT.

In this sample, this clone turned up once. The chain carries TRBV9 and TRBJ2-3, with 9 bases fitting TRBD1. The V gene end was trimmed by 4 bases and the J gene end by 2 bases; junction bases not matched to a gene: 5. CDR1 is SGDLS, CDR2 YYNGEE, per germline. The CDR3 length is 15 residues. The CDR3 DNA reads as TGTGCCAGCAGCTTCCGGGACAGGGTCACAGATACGCAGTATTTT. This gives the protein CASSFRDRVTDTQYF.

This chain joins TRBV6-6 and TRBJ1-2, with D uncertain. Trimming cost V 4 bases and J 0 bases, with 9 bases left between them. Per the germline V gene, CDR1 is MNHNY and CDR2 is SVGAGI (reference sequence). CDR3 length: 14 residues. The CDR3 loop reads CASSLTVANYGYTF. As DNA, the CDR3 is TGTGCCAGCAGTTTGACCGTGGCTAACTATGGCTACACCTTC.

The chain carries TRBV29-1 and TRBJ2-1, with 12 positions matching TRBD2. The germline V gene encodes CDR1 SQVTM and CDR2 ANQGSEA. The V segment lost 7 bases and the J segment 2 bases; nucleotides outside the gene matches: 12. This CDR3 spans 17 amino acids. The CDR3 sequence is CSAEGLAGRKAYNEQFF. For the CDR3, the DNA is TGCAGCGCCGAGGGACTAGCGGGCCGCAAGGCCTACAATGAGCAGTTCTTC.

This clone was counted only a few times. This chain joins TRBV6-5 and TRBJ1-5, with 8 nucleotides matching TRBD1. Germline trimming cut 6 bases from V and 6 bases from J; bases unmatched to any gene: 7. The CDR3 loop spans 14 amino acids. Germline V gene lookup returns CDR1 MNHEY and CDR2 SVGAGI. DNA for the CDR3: TGTGCCAGCAGCCAGGCACAGGGGGGTCAGCCCCAGCATTTT. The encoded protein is CASSQAQGGQPQHF.

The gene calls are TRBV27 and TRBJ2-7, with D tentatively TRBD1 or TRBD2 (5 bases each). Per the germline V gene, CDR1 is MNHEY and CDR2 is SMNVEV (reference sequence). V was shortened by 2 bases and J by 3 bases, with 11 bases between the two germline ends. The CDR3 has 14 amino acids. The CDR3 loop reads CASSLIWGSYEQYF. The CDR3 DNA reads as TGTGCCAGCAGTTTAATCTGGGGGAGCTACGAGCAGTACTTC.

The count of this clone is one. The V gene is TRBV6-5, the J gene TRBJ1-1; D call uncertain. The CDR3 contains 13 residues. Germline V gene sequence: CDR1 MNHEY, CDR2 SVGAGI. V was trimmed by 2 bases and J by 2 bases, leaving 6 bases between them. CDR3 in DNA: TGTGCCAGCAGTTACGAGGATAACACTGAAGCTTTCTTT. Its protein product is CASSYEDNTEAFF.